These 18 T cell receptor beta chains came from one sample sequenced in a study of blood T cell repertoires in COVID-19. TCRdb's copy holds only in-frame clones and misses some; the assay was immunoSEQ multiplex PCR. The profile shows around 400,000 clones, roughly 84% of them singletons. Sequenced: PBMCs or T cells enriched from blood (not recorded which). The receptors shown here come from a woman aged 18-35 years who had been exposed to COVID-19.

The rearrangement links TRBV23-1 to TRBJ1-6, with D perhaps TRBD1 (5 bases). TRBV23-1 is flagged as an ORF with uncertain function. Trimming left V 7 bases short and J 4 bases short, with 17 bases between. The CDR3 has 16 residues. CDR3 residues: CASTRGGSTYNSPLHF. CDR3 sequence (DNA): TGCGCCAGCACCCGGGGGGGTTCCACTTATAATTCACCCCTCCACTTT.

This clone was recorded once. The gene calls are TRBV5-1 and TRBJ2-1; D might be TRBD2 (6 bases). The CDR3 loop spans 17 amino acids. V gave up 1 base and J gave up 5 bases, with 19 bases separating them. Per germline, CDR1 SGHRS and CDR2 YFSETQ. The CDR3 DNA follows: TGCGCCAGCAGCTTGTCCCCGACTAGATGGGGGGACAATGAGCAGTTCTTC. Translating it yields CASSLSPTRWGDNEQFF.

The chain recombines TRBV6-5 with TRBJ1-6; 12 bases are shared with TRBD1. There are 16 residues in the CDR3. CDR1 MNHEY and CDR2 SVGAGI come from the germline V gene. V shed 2 bases, J shed 9 bases, and the junction held 5 bases outside the gene matches. This CDR3 is CASSYVPGQGASPLHF. CDR3 coding DNA: TGTGCCAGCAGTTACGTTCCGGGACAGGGGGCTTCACCCCTCCACTTT.

The V gene is TRBV9, the J gene TRBJ2-1; 15 bases line up with TRBD2. Germline assignment: CDR1 SGDLS and CDR2 YYNGEE. The CDR3 extends over 16 amino acids. The V gene end was trimmed by 2 bases and the J gene end by 4 bases; junction bases not matched to a gene: 1. CDR3: CASSVGTSGGYNEQFF. CDR3 DNA sequence: TGTGCCAGCAGCGTCGGGACTAGCGGGGGGTACAATGAGCAGTTCTTC.

The CDR3 loop is CASSIAGQVNQPQHF. CDR3 coding DNA: TGTGCCAGTAGTATAGCAGGCCAGGTCAATCAGCCCCAGCATTTT. The rearrangement links TRBV19 to TRBJ1-5; D uncertain. The CDR3 contains 15 residues. Germline CDR1 and CDR2: LNHDA and SQIVND (reference sequence). V shed 1 base and J shed 3 bases, with 10 bases lying between them.

This chain links TRBV14 with TRBJ2-3; D not resolved. The CDR3 runs to 14 residues. Germline V gene sequence: CDR1 SGHDN, CDR2 FVKESK. V was clipped by 7 bases and J by 7 bases, with 18 bases between them. The CDR3 here is CASTPGTVPNTQYF. The CDR3 region has the DNA TGTGCCAGCACCCCCGGAACAGTTCCAAATACGCAGTATTTT.

The chain recombines TRBV6-2 or TRBV6-3 with TRBJ1-5, with D possibly TRBD1 on 6 matching bases. Trimming took 2 bases from V and 5 from J, leaving 10 bases between them. The length of the CDR3 is 14 residues. Germline CDR1 MNHEY, CDR2 SVGEGT. CDR3 sequence reads: CASSYTRTDQPQHF. CDR3 in DNA: TGTGCCAGCAGTTACACCAGGACAGATCAGCCCCAGCATTTT.

Written as DNA, the CDR3 is TGTGCCAGCAGTGAAACGGTAGGGGGAAAAACTGAAGCTTTCTTT. This translates into CASSETVGGKTEAFF. The genes are TRBV2 and TRBJ1-1, with a possible D match to TRBD1 (6 bases). Germline CDR1 SNHLY, CDR2 FYNNEI. V was pared by 2 bases and J by 5 bases, with 15 bases between. The CDR3 spans 15 residues. Variable domain in full (rest from reference TRBV2 and TRBJ1-1): EPEVTQTPSHQVTQMGQEVILRCVPISNHLYFYWYRQILGQKVEFLVSFYNNEISEKSEIFDDQFSVERPDGSNFTLKIRSTKLEDSAMYFCASSETVGGKTEAFFGQGTRLTVV.

Here the CDR3 DNA reads TGTGCCAGCAGTGGGGCAGAAGGACACAGGTACGAGCAGTACTTC. Translating gives CASSGAEGHRYEQYF. The chain employs TRBV25-1 and TRBJ2-7; possible D gene TRBD1, 5 bases. Germline CDR1 MGHDK, CDR2 SYGVNS. Between the trimmed V and J ends, which lost 4 bases and 4 bases, there was a span of 17 bases. This CDR3 is built from 15 residues.

The chain is built from TRBV2 and TRBJ1-2; a possible D gene is TRBD1 (6 bases). Trimming stripped 6 bases from V and 3 bases from J, with 8 bases between. The CDR3 has 12 amino acids. CDR1 SNHLY and CDR2 FYNNEI come from the germline V gene. The CDR3 DNA reads as TGTGCCAGCAGACAGGGTGACTATGGCTACACCTTC. Translating it yields CASRQGDYGYTF.

J is TRBJ2-7 and V is TRBV4-3; D ambiguous. V lost 4 bases and J 7 bases, leaving 5 bases between the germline ends. This CDR3 is 10 amino acids long. Per the germline V gene, CDR1 is LGHNA and CDR2 is YSLEER. The CDR3 DNA reads as TGCGCCAGCAGCCCTTTAGAGCAGTACTTC. It is translated as CASSPLEQYF.

J is TRBJ2-7 and V is TRBV14, with no clear D. Between the trimmed V and J ends, which lost 5 bases and 2 bases, there was a span of 13 bases. The CDR3 is 14 residues long. The germline gives CDR1 SGHDN, CDR2 FVKESK. The DNA of the CDR3 is TGTGCCAGCAGCTCCCGCACAGTCCCCTACGAGCAGTACTTC. It is translated as CASSSRTVPYEQYF.

This clone has a single count. The J gene is TRBJ2-1, the V gene TRBV13; tentatively, D is TRBD1 (6 bases). The CDR3 extends over 15 amino acids. Per germline, CDR1 PRHDT and CDR2 FYEKMQ (reference sequence). V dropped 2 bases and J dropped 3 bases, with 11 bases sitting between them. CDR3 loop: CASSLQGRIYNEQFF. The CDR3 DNA reads TGTGCCAGCAGCTTACAGGGGAGAATCTACAATGAGCAGTTCTTC.

The rearrangement links TRBV11-2 to TRBJ1-4; D uncertain. Deletions cut 1 base from V and 2 bases from J, with 11 bases between. The CDR3 runs to 16 residues. CDR1 SGHAT and CDR2 FQNNGV come from the germline V gene. In DNA, the CDR3 is TGTGCCAGCAGCTTAGGAGCCATTTTGACTAATGAAAAACTGTTTTTT. It encodes CASSLGAILTNEKLFF.

V gene TRBV15 combines with J gene TRBJ1-2; TRBD1 matches 7 bases. V was pared by 3 bases and J by 1 base, with 2 bases of the junction left unmatched. Germline CDR1 LNHNV, CDR2 YYDKDF (reference sequence). The CDR3 sequence is 14 residues long. The CDR3 coding sequence is TGTGCCACCAGCAGTAGACAGGGTAACTATGGCTACACCTTC. This translates into CATSSRQGNYGYTF. Using reference TRBV15 and TRBJ1-2 for the parts outside the CDR3, the full variable domain is DAMVIQNPRYQVTQFGKPVTLSCSQTLNHNVMYWYQQKSSQAPKLLFHYYDKDFNNEADTPDNFQSRRPNTSFCFLDIRSPGLGDTAMYLCATSSRQGNYGYTFGSGTRLTVV.

The rearrangement links TRBV13 to TRBJ1-6; D ambiguous. CDR1 and CDR2 from the germline V gene are PRHDT and FYEKMQ (reference sequence). V lost 4 bases and J lost 1, with 17 bases in between. This CDR3 is 18 amino acids long. Here the CDR3 reads CASSSPSTTGSYNSPLHF. In nucleotides, the CDR3 is TGTGCCAGCAGCTCACCAAGTACGACGGGGTCCTATAATTCACCCCTCCACTTT.

This chain connects TRBV5-1 to TRBJ2-7; tentatively, D is TRBD1 (5 bases). CDR3 length: 14 residues. Trimming shortened V by 2 bases and J by 3 bases, and 12 bases separated the two germline ends. Germline V gene lookup returns CDR1 SGHRS and CDR2 YFSETQ. The CDR3 sequence: CASSFAGQLYEQYF. Here the CDR3 DNA reads TGCGCCAGCAGCTTTGCAGGGCAGCTCTACGAGCAGTACTTC.

This sequence joins TRBV12-3 or TRBV12-4 and TRBJ1-1; a possible D gene is TRBD1 (6 bases). V was trimmed by 5 bases and J by 1 base, leaving 8 bases between them. The CDR3 sequence is 13 residues long. CDR3 region: CASSKQGNTEAFF. In DNA, the CDR3 is TGTGCCAGCAGTAAACAGGGGAACACTGAAGCTTTCTTT.